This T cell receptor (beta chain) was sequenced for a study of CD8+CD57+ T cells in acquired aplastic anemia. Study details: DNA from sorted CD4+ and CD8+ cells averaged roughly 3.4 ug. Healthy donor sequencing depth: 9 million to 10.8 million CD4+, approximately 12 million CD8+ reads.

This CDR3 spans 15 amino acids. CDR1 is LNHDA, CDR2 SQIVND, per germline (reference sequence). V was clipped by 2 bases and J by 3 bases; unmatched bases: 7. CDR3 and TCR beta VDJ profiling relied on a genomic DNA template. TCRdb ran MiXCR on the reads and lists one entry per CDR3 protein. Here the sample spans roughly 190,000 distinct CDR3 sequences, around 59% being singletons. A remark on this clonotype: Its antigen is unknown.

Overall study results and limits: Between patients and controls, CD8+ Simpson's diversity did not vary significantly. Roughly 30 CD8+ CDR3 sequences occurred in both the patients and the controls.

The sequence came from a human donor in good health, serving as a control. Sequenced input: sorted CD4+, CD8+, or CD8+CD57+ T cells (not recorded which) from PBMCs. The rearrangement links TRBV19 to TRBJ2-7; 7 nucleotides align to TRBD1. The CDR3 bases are TGTGCCAGTAGTATAAACAGGGGCCCCCTCTACGAGCAGTACTTC. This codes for CASSINRGPLYEQYF.